The sample holds a few counts of the clone carrying this T cell receptor (beta chain). The record originates from a study of shared clonotypes between healthy human individuals. CDR1 SGHNT and CDR2 YYREEE come from the germline V gene (reference sequence). The V gene end was trimmed by 3 bases and the J gene end by 5 bases; junction bases not matched to a gene: 7. The CDR3 consists of 16 residues. Each subset's genomic DNA was shared equally among a number of immunoSEQ plates. Unsorted PBMC replicate PCRs used roughly 300 ng DNA, 25,000 to 35,000 T cell genomes. The data were produced by immunoSEQ multiplex PCR, yet TCRdb's version contains in-frame clones alone and is incomplete. The sample lists some 500,000 clones, roughly 85% occurring once.

The chain has TRBV5-4 and TRBJ1-6, with 8 bases matching TRBD1. Sequenced material: PBMCs. The TCR originated in a woman aged 40 to 50 in good health. Some clones in this sample may be carry-over from other donors' samples. In DNA, the CDR3 is TGTGCCAGCAGCTATCCGGGACAGGACCATAATTCACCCCTCCACTTT. Its translation: CASSYPGQDHNSPLHF.